This TCR beta chain was sequenced during a study of hypomethylating agent response in myelodysplastic syndrome. Study details: The mean patient age was roughly 70 +/- 6.9 years, and diploid cytogenetics predominated. Study-level points and caveats: Analysis covered a small cohort of just roughly ten patients.

CDR3 size: 11 residues. On this clone itself: What it binds is not known.

Measured with immunoSEQ multiplex PCR; TCRdb has only the in-frame clones, and not every one. The repertoire holds approximately 5,500 clones, with approximately 84% as singletons. This chain uses TRBV21-1 with TRBJ1-5. TRBV21-1 corresponds to a pseudogene. The sequence came from a human donor with myelodysplastic syndrome. The sample consisted of bone marrow, taken before or after starting hypomethylating agent treatment for myelodysplastic syndrome (not recorded which). Written as DNA, the CDR3 is TGTGCCAGCAGCTACTTTCAGCCCCAGCATTTT. Encoded protein: CASSYFQPQHF.